A single sample gave rise to the 7 T cell receptor beta chains below, sequenced in a study of cytomegalovirus exposure and HLA in healthy donors. PCR was performed using 60 Vbeta and 13 Jbeta primers. Some clones are missing from TCRdb's copy, which holds only in-frame ones; the method was immunoSEQ multiplex PCR. The profile shows approximately 190,000 clones, about 12% of them singletons. The sample comprised PBMCs. The receptors were gathered from a man aged 50 or older in good health and CMV-seropositive.

This clone was detected a few times. This chain uses TRBV19 with TRBJ1-5; 7 bases fit TRBD1. The CDR3 extends over 15 amino acids. The germline gives CDR1 LNHDA, CDR2 SQIVND (reference sequence). V was clipped by 3 bases and J by 4 bases; unmatched bases: 6. CDR3 sequence: CASSIGSRGNQPQHF. Written as DNA, the CDR3 is TGTGCCAGTAGTATTGGGTCCAGGGGGAATCAGCCCCAGCATTTT.

In its sample, this clone was seen a few times. The V gene is TRBV7-3, the J gene TRBJ1-1, with D perhaps matching TRBD1 (6 bases). Per the germline V gene, CDR1 is SGHTA and CDR2 is FQGTGA. The CDR3 is made up of 13 amino acids. Trimming shortened V by 6 bases and J by 1 base, and 9 bases separated the two germline ends. The CDR3 spells CASRLQGNTEAFF. The CDR3 region has the DNA TGTGCCAGCAGGTTACAGGGGAACACTGAAGCTTTCTTT.

This clone has a handful of counts. The chain carries TRBV18 and TRBJ2-3; 12 bases fit TRBD2. Trimming cost V 0 bases and J 3 bases; bases outside gene matches: 16. This CDR3 region has 21 residues. The germline gives CDR1 KGHSH, CDR2 LQKENI. CDR3 residues: CASSPPLGQGMTSGGTDTQYF. For the CDR3, the DNA is TGTGCCAGCTCACCACCGTTAGGACAGGGTATGACTAGCGGGGGAACAGATACGCAGTATTTT.

This clone was recorded a few times. This rearrangement joins TRBV25-1 to TRBJ2-6; tentative D call: TRBD1 (6 bases). CDR1 is MGHDK, CDR2 SYGVNS, per germline. Trimming took 0 bases from V and 2 from J, leaving 14 bases between them. The CDR3 contains 18 residues. The CDR3 region is CASSEYPQGRAGANVLTF. CDR3 sequence (DNA): TGTGCCAGCAGTGAATATCCCCAGGGGCGTGCTGGGGCCAACGTCCTGACTTTC.

The chain employs TRBV4-1 and TRBJ1-2, with TRBD1 matching over 7 bases. Trimming at V came to 3 bases and at J to 0 bases, leaving 7 bases not matched to a gene. There are 16 residues in the CDR3. Per the germline V gene, CDR1 is MGHRA and CDR2 is YSYEKL. CDR3 coding DNA: TGCGCCAGCAGCCATCGCCAGGGGGGCTCTAACTATGGCTACACCTTC. Its protein is CASSHRQGGSNYGYTF.

In this sample, this clone turned up a few times. The CDR3 nucleotides are TGCAGCGTAAAAATACGGAGCGGGAACACTGAAGCTTTCTTT. This gives the protein CSVKIRSGNTEAFF. This chain uses TRBV29-1 with TRBJ1-1, with D hard to call. Trimming stripped 6 bases from V and 1 base from J, with 15 bases between. CDR1 SQVTM and CDR2 ANQGSEA come from the germline V gene. CDR3 length equals 14 residues.

This clone was recorded a few times. The chain recombines TRBV10-3 with TRBJ1-5; D gene unclear. The CDR3 length is 12 residues. The germline V gene encodes CDR1 ENHRY and CDR2 SYGVKD. V lost 6 bases and J 1 base, leaving 4 bases between the germline ends. The CDR3, as DNA: TGTGCCATCAGACAGAGCAATCAGCCCCAGCATTTT. Encoded protein: CAIRQSNQPQHF.